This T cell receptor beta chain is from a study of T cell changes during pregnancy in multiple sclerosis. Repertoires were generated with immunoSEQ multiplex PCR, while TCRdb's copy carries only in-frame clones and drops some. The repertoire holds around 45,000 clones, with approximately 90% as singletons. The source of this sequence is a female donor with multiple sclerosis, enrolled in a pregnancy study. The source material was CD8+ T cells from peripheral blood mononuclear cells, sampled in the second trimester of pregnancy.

The CDR3 loop is CASRRTSGGGPQETQYF. Written as DNA, the CDR3 is TGTGCCAGCAGACGGACTAGCGGGGGGGGACCCCAAGAGACCCAGTACTTC. This sequence joins TRBV27 and TRBJ2-5; TRBD2 aligns across 15 bases. The V gene's germline CDR1 is MNHEY and CDR2 SMNVEV (reference sequence). V lost 6 bases and J lost 1; bases outside the gene matches: 6. This CDR3 is built from 17 residues.